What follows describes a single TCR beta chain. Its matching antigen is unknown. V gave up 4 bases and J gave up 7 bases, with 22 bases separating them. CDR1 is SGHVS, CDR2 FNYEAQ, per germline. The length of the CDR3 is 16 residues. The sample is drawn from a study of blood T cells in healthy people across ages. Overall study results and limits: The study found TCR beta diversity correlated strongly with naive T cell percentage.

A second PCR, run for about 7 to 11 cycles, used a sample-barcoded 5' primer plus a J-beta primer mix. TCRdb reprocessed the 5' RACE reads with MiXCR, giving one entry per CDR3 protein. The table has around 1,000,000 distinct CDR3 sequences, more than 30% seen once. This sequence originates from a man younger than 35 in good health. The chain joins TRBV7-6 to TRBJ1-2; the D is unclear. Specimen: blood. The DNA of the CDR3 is TGTGCCAGCAGCTCTAACGTGAGGGAACTGGCTTCTGGCTACACCTTC. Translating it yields CASSSNVRELASGYTF.